The 2 T cell receptor beta chains presented below share a single source sample, sequenced in a study of CD4 T cells in relation to SARS-CoV-2 and coronaviruses. Profiled with immunoSEQ multiplex PCR; TCRdb holds only in-frame clones, not every one. This sample has tens of thousands of clones, with nearly 85% found just once. Antigen specificity for these receptors is unknown. Sequencing was done on a sample of naive CD4+ T cells from PBMCs, cultured in vitro. Documented subset: naive CD4+ T cells isolated by negative enrichment. These receptors originate from an adult with COVID-19.

The chain uses TRBV3-1 (or the pseudogene TRBV3-2) and TRBJ1-3; D unresolved. Trimming took 5 bases from V and 2 from J, leaving 10 bases between them. CDR1 is LGHDT and CDR2 is YNNKEL in the germline V gene (reference sequence). CDR3 length: 14 residues. In DNA form, the CDR3 reads TGTGCCAGCAGCTTCACCGCGGCTGGAAACACCATATATTTT. This sequence encodes CASSFTAAGNTIYF.

The chain has TRBV5-1 and TRBJ2-3, with unresolved D. Deletions cut 4 bases from V and 2 bases from J, with 11 bases between. The CDR3 sequence is 14 residues long. The germline CDR1 and CDR2 sequences are SGHRS and YFSETQ. The CDR3 sequence is CASSRTLATDTQYF. CDR3 sequence (DNA): TGCGCCAGCAGCCGTACATTAGCCACAGATACGCAGTATTTT.